A selection of T cell receptor beta chains follows, all from one sample in a study of beta chain features in type 1 diabetes. Here immunoSEQ multiplex PCR was the method, and the copy in TCRdb shows in-frame clones only, minus some. The top ten clones hold roughly 0.033% of a sample with a few hundred thousand clones, over 11% of them seen once. Material for sequencing was naive CD4+ T cells from blood. These receptor sequences come from a man younger than 45 in good health. The CDR3 runs from the conserved cysteine through the conserved F or W. The D gene is left open where the match is weak. Expanded clones get a size class; other rows say once, few or many, or leave the size out.

V: TRBV7-6
J: TRBJ2-2
D: .
size: .
DNA: TGTGCCAGCAGCTCGAGCGGAGACACCGGGGAGCTGTTTTTT
CDR3: CASSSSGDTGELFF

V: TRBV29-1
J: TRBJ1-1
D: TRBD1
size: few
DNA: TGCAGCGTTGATCAGGGGACAGGGAGCACTGAAGCTTTCTTT
CDR3: CSVDQGTGSTEAFF

V: TRBV5-6
J: TRBJ1-2
D: .
size: .
DNA: TGTGCCAGCAGCTTTGTAGCCAGGACCTATGGCTACACCTTC
CDR3: CASSFVARTYGYTF

V: TRBV5-1
J: TRBJ2-5
D: TRBD1
size: few
DNA: TGCGCCAGCAGCAAGGGACAGGTCATATTCAAAGAGACCCAGTACTTC
CDR3: CASSKGQVIFKETQYF

V: TRBV27
J: TRBJ2-1
D: .
size: .
DNA: TGTGCCAGCAGTTTACAGGATTTGAGGAATGAGCAGTTCTTC
CDR3: CASSLQDLRNEQFF

V: TRBV2
J: TRBJ2-1
D: .
size: few
DNA: TGTGCCAGCAGTCCACCTTCGACAGACAATGAGCAGTTCTTC
CDR3: CASSPPSTDNEQFF

V: TRBV29-1
J: TRBJ2-5
D: TRBD2
size: .
DNA: TGCAGCGTGGCCGGGAGGACACACCAAGAGACCCAGTACTTC
CDR3: CSVAGRTHQETQYF

V: TRBV10-3
J: TRBJ2-1
D: .
size: few
DNA: TGTGCCATCAGCCTCGAAACGGGAAATGAGCAGTTCTTC
CDR3: CAISLETGNEQFF

V: TRBV7-2
J: TRBJ2-3
D: TRBD1
size: .
DNA: TGTGCCAGCAGCCCCCGCTGGGGGACAGGATTAGGGACCACAGATACGCAGTATTTT
CDR3: CASSPRWGTGLGTTDTQYF

V: TRBV30
J: TRBJ2-2
D: .
size: few
DNA: .
CDR3: CAWSAGSRRAGELFF

V: TRBV11-2
J: TRBJ2-5
D: .
size: few
DNA: TGTGCCAGCAGCTTAGAGACCCGAGGGACCCAGTACTTC
CDR3: CASSLETRGTQYF

V: TRBV7-9
J: TRBJ2-1
D: .
size: many
DNA: TGTGCCAGCAGCTTAGAATATGAGCAGTTCTTC
CDR3: CASSLEYEQFF

V: TRBV9
J: TRBJ2-1
D: .
size: .
DNA: TGTGCCAGCACCCCACCGGGGCTAGGAATAATGTTCTTC
CDR3: CASTPPGLGIMFF

V: TRBV9
J: TRBJ2-5
D: .
size: .
DNA: TGTGCCAGCAGCGTATTGACAGGTGGGACGGAGACCCAGTACTTC
CDR3: CASSVLTGGTETQYF

V: TRBV7-9
J: TRBJ1-2
D: .
size: once
DNA: TGTGCCAGCAGCGCGGACGGGAACTATGGCTACACCTTC
CDR3: CASSADGNYGYTF

V: TRBV7-9
J: TRBJ2-3
D: TRBD2
size: few
DNA: TGTGCCAGCAGCTTGGGGACTAGTAGGGATCTCACAGATACGCAGTATTTT
CDR3: CASSLGTSRDLTDTQYF

V: TRBV12-5
J: TRBJ2-3
D: .
size: .
DNA: TGTGCTAGTGGTTTGCCCTATGAGGATACGCAGTATTTT
CDR3: CASGLPYEDTQYF

V: TRBV11-2
J: TRBJ2-1
D: TRBD2
size: few
DNA: TGTGCCAGCAGCTTATTAGGGACTAGCGGCGCAAATGAGCAGTTCTTC
CDR3: CASSLLGTSGANEQFF

V: TRBV18
J: TRBJ2-1
D: TRBD1
size: .
DNA: TGTGCCAGCTCCCAATGGAAGGACAGGGTAGTTGACAATGAGCAGTTCTTC
CDR3: CASSQWKDRVVDNEQFF

V: TRBV6-6
J: TRBJ1-5
D: .
size: .
DNA: TGTGCCAGCAGCCCGGGGGGCCCCCAGCATTTT
CDR3: CASSPGGPQHF

V: TRBV4-1
J: TRBJ2-7
D: TRBD1
size: once
DNA: TGCGCCAGCAGCCAGGGACAGGGATCCTACGAGCAGTACTTC
CDR3: CASSQGQGSYEQYF

V: TRBV19
J: TRBJ2-4
D: TRBD2
size: .
DNA: TGTGCCAGTAGTATAGGGGGAGCGGGACTAGCCAAAAACATTCAGTACTTC
CDR3: CASSIGGAGLAKNIQYF

V: TRBV6-5
J: TRBJ1-2
D: .
size: few
DNA: TGTGCCAGCAGTTACCGGGGAGAGTCCTATGGCTACACCTTC
CDR3: CASSYRGESYGYTF

V: TRBV10-3
J: TRBJ2-3
D: TRBD2
size: .
DNA: TGTGCCATCAGTGAAAATGGACTAGCGGGAGGTGCAGATACGCAGTATTTT
CDR3: CAISENGLAGGADTQYF

V: TRBV5-1
J: TRBJ2-5
D: TRBD2
size: .
DNA: TGCGCCAGCAGCCAAAGCGGGGGGCCGGAGACCCAGTACTTC
CDR3: CASSQSGGPETQYF

V: TRBV10-3
J: TRBJ2-1
D: .
size: few
DNA: TGTGCCATCAGTAAAACTTACAATGAGCAGTTCTTC
CDR3: CAISKTYNEQFF

V: TRBV6-6
J: TRBJ2-7
D: TRBD1
size: .
DNA: TGTGCCAGCAGTGTTGAAGGGGGCCCCTACGAGCAGTACTTC
CDR3: CASSVEGGPYEQYF

V: TRBV4-1
J: TRBJ1-1
D: .
size: .
DNA: TGCGCCAGCAGCCAGGCCTTACAGGGTGGTACTGAAGCTTTCTTT
CDR3: CASSQALQGGTEAFF

V: TRBV9
J: TRBJ2-5
D: TRBD2
size: few
DNA: TGTGCCAGCAGCGTAGCAGCGGGAGCCCCCGGGGGAGAGACCCAGTACTTC
CDR3: CASSVAAGAPGGETQYF

V: TRBV9
J: TRBJ1-2
D: .
size: few
DNA: TGTGCCAGCAGCGTAGCAGGGGCCTATGGCTACACCTTC
CDR3: CASSVAGAYGYTF

V: TRBV15
J: TRBJ2-3
D: .
size: .
DNA: TGTGCCACCAGCAGAGACGGATCCACAGATACGCAGTATTTT
CDR3: CATSRDGSTDTQYF